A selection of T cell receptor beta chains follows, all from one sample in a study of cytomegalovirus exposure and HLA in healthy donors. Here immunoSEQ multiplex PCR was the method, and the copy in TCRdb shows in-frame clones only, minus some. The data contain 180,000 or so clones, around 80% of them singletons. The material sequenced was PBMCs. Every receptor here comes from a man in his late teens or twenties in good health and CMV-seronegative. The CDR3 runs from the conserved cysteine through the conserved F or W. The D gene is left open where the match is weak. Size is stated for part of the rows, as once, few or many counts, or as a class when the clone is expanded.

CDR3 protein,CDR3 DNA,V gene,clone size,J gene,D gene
CASSLAVTGEAFF,TGCGCCAGCAGCTTGGCCGTGACAGGTGAAGCTTTCTTT,TRBV5-1,NA,TRBJ1-1,NA
CAWSTGAPGNTIYF,TGTGCCTGGAGCACAGGGGCCCCTGGAAACACCATATATTTT,TRBV30,NA,TRBJ1-3,TRBD1
CASSSDRANTGELFF,TGTGCCAGCAGTTCCGACAGGGCGAACACCGGGGAGCTGTTTTTT,TRBV6-5,NA,TRBJ2-2,TRBD1
CASSLIPAVGFTDTQYF,TGTGCCAGCAGCTTAATCCCTGCGGTGGGTTTCACAGATACGCAGTATTTT,TRBV7-9,NA,TRBJ2-3,NA
CASSRTSGTDTQYF,TGTGCCAGCTCACGGACTAGCGGAACAGATACGCAGTATTTT,TRBV18,once,TRBJ2-3,TRBD2
CASRLWASSYNEQFF,TGTGCCAGCAGGTTGTGGGCCAGCTCCTACAATGAGCAGTTCTTC,TRBV5-6,NA,TRBJ2-1,NA
CASSPSPPPGAEQYF,TGTGCCAGCTCGCCATCCCCCCCTCCAGGGGCCGAGCAGTACTTC,TRBV18,NA,TRBJ2-7,NA
CASSLRGLAGLSSYEQYF,TGTGCCAGCAGCTTACGTGGACTAGCGGGCCTTAGCTCCTACGAGCAGTACTTC,TRBV7-9,NA,TRBJ2-7,TRBD2
CAWNLDSLNTEAFF,TGTGCCTGGAATCTAGACAGCCTGAACACTGAAGCTTTCTTT,TRBV30,NA,TRBJ1-1,NA
CASSLEGDYTGELFF,TGTGCCAGCAGCTTAGAGGGAGATTATACCGGGGAGCTGTTTTTT,TRBV7-2,few,TRBJ2-2,NA
CASGQYQETQYF,TGTGCCAGCGGACAGTACCAAGAGACCCAGTACTTC,TRBV2,once,TRBJ2-5,NA
CASSAGADSGELFF,TGTGCCAGCAGTGCAGGGGCGGATTCCGGGGAGCTGTTTTTT,TRBV6-4,NA,TRBJ2-2,NA
CASSLELAVNEQFF,TGTGCCAGCAGTCTCGAACTAGCAGTCAATGAGCAGTTCTTC,TRBV7-9,NA,TRBJ2-1,NA
CASSVWDRGYEQYF,TGTGCCAGCAGTGTATGGGACAGGGGATACGAGCAGTACTTC,TRBV6-1,NA,TRBJ2-7,TRBD1
CASSKPEGTGSFVSQPQHF,TGTGCCAGCAGCAAACCAGAAGGGACAGGTTCTTTTGTTAGTCAGCCCCAGCATTTT,TRBV21-1,NA,TRBJ1-5,NA
CASSSTGNTEAFF,TGTGCCAGCAGCTCGACAGGGAACACTGAAGCTTTCTTT,TRBV7-2,NA,TRBJ1-1,NA
CASRKGAGGTAFF,TGTGCCAGCCGGAAAGGTGCAGGGGGGACGGCTTTCTTT,TRBV2,once,TRBJ1-1,TRBD1
CASSLGTGGHLGEQYF,TGTGCCAGCAGTCTCGGGACAGGGGGTCATTTGGGCGAGCAGTACTTC,TRBV11-2,NA,TRBJ2-7,TRBD1
CASSPPGKPYEQYF,TGTGCCAGCTCACCACCGGGCAAGCCCTACGAGCAGTACTTC,TRBV18,once,TRBJ2-7,NA
CASSEGRPDTQYF,TGTGCCAGCAGTGAAGGGAGGCCAGATACGCAGTATTTT,TRBV6-1,NA,TRBJ2-3,NA